This TCR beta chain was retrieved from a study of blood T cell repertoires in COVID-19. Whole-study context: The study drew acute and convalescent COVID-19 samples from the United States, Italy and Spain.

Repertoires were generated with immunoSEQ multiplex PCR, while TCRdb's copy carries only in-frame clones and drops some. The sample includes roughly 100,000 clones, over 75% seen only once; the top ten take around 4%. The CDR3 loop spans 14 amino acids. Per the germline V gene, CDR1 is ENHRY and CDR2 is SYGVKD. Trimming removed 6 bases from V and 2 bases from J, with 14 bases in between. This rearrangement joins TRBV10-3 to TRBJ2-7, with TRBD1 as a possible D gene (6 bases). This clonotype was obtained from a man aged 45-60 years with acute or convalescent COVID-19. The sample was peripheral blood. The DNA of the CDR3 is TGTGCCATCAGCGACCGGGACACAGCCTACGAGCAGTACTTC. The encoded protein is CAISDRDTAYEQYF.